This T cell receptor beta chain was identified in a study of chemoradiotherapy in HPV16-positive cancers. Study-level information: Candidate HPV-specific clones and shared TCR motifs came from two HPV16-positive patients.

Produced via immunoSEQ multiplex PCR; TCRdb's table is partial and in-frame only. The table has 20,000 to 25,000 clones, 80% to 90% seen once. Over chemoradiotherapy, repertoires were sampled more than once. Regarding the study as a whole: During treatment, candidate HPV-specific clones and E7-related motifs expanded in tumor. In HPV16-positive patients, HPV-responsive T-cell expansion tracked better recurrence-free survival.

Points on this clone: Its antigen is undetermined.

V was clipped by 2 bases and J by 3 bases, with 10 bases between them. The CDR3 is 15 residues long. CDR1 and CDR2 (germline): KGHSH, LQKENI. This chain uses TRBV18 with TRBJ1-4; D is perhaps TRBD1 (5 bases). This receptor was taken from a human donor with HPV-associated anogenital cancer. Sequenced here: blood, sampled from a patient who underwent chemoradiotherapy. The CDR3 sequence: CASSPSLGANEKLFF. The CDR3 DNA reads TGTGCCAGCTCACCATCCTTAGGGGCTAATGAAAAACTGTTTTTT.